The rows below give T cell receptor beta chains drawn from one sample of a study of T-cell reconstitution after alpha-beta-depleted transplantation in children. One entry per CDR3 protein, called by TCRdb with MiXCR from the PCR reads. The profile shows 700,000 to 950,000 distinct CDR3 sequences, around 15% of them singletons. Sequenced here: PBMCs, mostly from graft donor cells, sampled 360 days after TCRalphabeta/CD19-depleted stem cell transplant. Receptor source: a male patient aged 10-17 years who had a stem cell transplant for acute lymphoblastic leukemia, so the T cells may come from the graft donor. Both conserved end residues are part of each CDR3. D genes are given only for firm matches. A clone size is listed for some rows: how often the clone was seen (once, few, many), or a class if it is expanded.

D gene: -
clone size: -
V gene: TRBV11-1
J gene: TRBJ2-7
CDR3 protein: CASSSPLGGRPYEQYF
CDR3 DNA: TGTGCCAGCAGCTCCCCGCTAGGAGGACGGCCCTACGAGCAGTACTTC

D gene: TRBD2
clone size: few
V gene: TRBV5-1
J gene: TRBJ2-1
CDR3 protein: CATTFLAGGSFNEQFF
CDR3 DNA: TGCGCCACCACTTTCCTAGCGGGCGGGAGCTTTAATGAGCAGTTCTTC

D gene: -
clone size: few
V gene: TRBV7-3
J gene: TRBJ1-1
CDR3 protein: CASSPLQSSNTEAFF
CDR3 DNA: TGTGCCAGCAGCCCCTTACAGTCTTCGAACACTGAAGCTTTCTTT

D gene: TRBD1
clone size: -
V gene: TRBV6-2/TRBV6-3
J gene: TRBJ1-4
CDR3 protein: CASSYSRLTDRGPLTEKLFF
CDR3 DNA: TGTGCCAGCAGTTACTCGAGGTTAACGGACAGGGGGCCTCTAACCGAAAAACTGTTTTTT

D gene: -
clone size: few
V gene: TRBV5-1
J gene: TRBJ2-1
CDR3 protein: CASSLQRDEQFF
CDR3 DNA: TGCGCCAGCAGCCTTCAGCGCGATGAGCAGTTCTTC

D gene: TRBD2
clone size: many
V gene: TRBV5-1
J gene: TRBJ2-7
CDR3 protein: CASRLAGDPYEQYF
CDR3 DNA: TGCGCCAGCCGTTTAGCGGGAGACCCCTACGAGCAGTACTTC

D gene: TRBD2
clone size: few
V gene: TRBV12-3/TRBV12-4
J gene: TRBJ2-1
CDR3 protein: CASSFLAGISNEQFF
CDR3 DNA: TGTGCCAGCAGTTTTCTAGCGGGAATTTCCAATGAGCAGTTCTTC

D gene: -
clone size: few
V gene: TRBV4-1
J gene: TRBJ2-7
CDR3 protein: CASSHLQGSPYEQYF
CDR3 DNA: TGCGCCAGCAGCCATCTTCAGGGGAGTCCCTACGAGCAGTACTTC

D gene: -
clone size: many
V gene: TRBV7-8
J gene: TRBJ2-1
CDR3 protein: CASSLVGGESNNEQFF
CDR3 DNA: TGTGCCAGCAGCTTAGTTGGCGGAGAGAGTAACAATGAGCAGTTCTTC

D gene: TRBD2
clone size: few
V gene: TRBV12-3/TRBV12-4
J gene: TRBJ2-1
CDR3 protein: CASSLSGLAGYNEQFF
CDR3 DNA: TGTGCCAGCAGTTTATCCGGCCTAGCGGGTTACAATGAGCAGTTCTTC